These 32 T cell receptor beta chains share one sample of origin, sequenced in a study of beta chain features in type 1 diabetes. The sequenced template was cDNA made from the entire isolated RNA. Sequenced by immunoSEQ multiplex PCR; TCRdb stores in-frame clones only, minus some. The sample has tens of thousands of clones, about a third seen once. Sequencing was performed on stem cell memory CD4+ T cells from blood. The receptor source for this set is a woman aged 18 to 35 in good health.

This clone was counted between two and nine times. This rearrangement joins TRBV5-4 to TRBJ2-1, with D possibly TRBD1 on 5 matching bases. The CDR3 sequence is 14 residues long. Trimming left V 4 bases short and J 1 base short, with 9 bases between. The germline gives CDR1 SGHNT, CDR2 YYREEE (reference sequence). The DNA of the CDR3 is TGTGCCAGCAGCGTAGACAGTTCCTACAATGAGCAGTTCTTC. Encoded protein: CASSVDSSYNEQFF.

This clone was detected once. V usage is TRBV2 and J usage is TRBJ2-2; possibly TRBD1 for D (6 bases). Per the germline V gene, CDR1 is SNHLY and CDR2 is FYNNEI. The CDR3 totals 14 residues. V lost 3 bases, J lost 6 bases, and 11 bases lay in between. The CDR3 reads CASSEGAQAGELFF. The CDR3, as DNA: TGTGCCAGCAGTGAGGGGGCGCAAGCCGGGGAGCTGTTTTTT.

The chain is built from TRBV9 and TRBJ1-3, with D tentatively TRBD1 (6 bases). Germline CDR1 SGDLS, CDR2 YYNGEE. V lost 1 base to trimming and J lost 4 bases, with 12 bases between them. The CDR3 sequence is 15 residues long. This CDR3 reads CASSVSWGQGNTIYF. CDR3 nucleotide sequence: TGTGCCAGCAGCGTATCATGGGGGCAGGGAAACACCATATATTTT. The full variable domain, completed using reference TRBV9 and TRBJ1-3, is DSGVTQTPKHLITATGQRVTLRCSPRSGDLSVYWYQQSLDQGLQFLIQYYNGEERAKGNILERFSAQQFPDLHSELNLSSLELGDSALYFCASSVSWGQGNTIYFGEGSWLTVV.

The V gene is TRBV2, the J gene TRBJ1-5; 8 bases are a match to TRBD1. Looked up from germline, CDR1 is SNHLY and CDR2 is FYNNEI. V was pared by 6 bases and J by 5 bases, with 3 bases of the junction left unmatched. The CDR3 covers 13 residues. CDR3: CASRRGQDQPQHF. DNA for the CDR3: TGTGCCAGCAGGAGGGGACAGGATCAGCCCCAGCATTTT.

The CDR3 here is CASTDLIKDRQETQYF. In DNA, the CDR3 is TGCGCCAGCACCGACCTTATAAAGGACAGACAAGAGACCCAGTACTTC. This chain joins TRBV5-1 and TRBJ2-5, with D tentatively TRBD1 (6 bases). V was shortened by 6 bases and J by 2 bases, with 20 bases between the two germline ends. The CDR3 is 16 amino acids. CDR1 SGHRS and CDR2 YFSETQ come from the germline V gene.

The chain employs TRBV6-5 and TRBJ2-1, with TRBD1 as a possible D gene (6 bases). Trimming took 3 bases from V and 7 from J, leaving 10 bases between them. The CDR3 is 13 amino acids. Germline V lookup: CDR1 MNHEY, CDR2 SVGAGI. CDR3 nucleotide sequence: TGTGCCAGCAGTTATCTTAGGGGGAATGAGCAGTTCTTC. This gives the protein CASSYLRGNEQFF.

This rearrangement joins TRBV14 to TRBJ1-5; D gene ambiguous. The germline V gene has CDR1 SGHDN and CDR2 FVKESK. V was trimmed by 5 bases and J by 0 bases, leaving 8 bases between them. The CDR3 is 14 residues long. CDR3 residues: CASSASYSNQPQHF. The CDR3 DNA reads TGTGCCAGCAGCGCTTCCTATAGCAATCAGCCCCAGCATTTT.

The chain is built from TRBV9 and TRBJ1-1, with TRBD1 identical over 7 bases. V lost 4 bases, J lost 4 bases, and 4 bases stayed unmatched. CDR3 length: 13 amino acids. The germline CDR1 and CDR2 sequences are SGDLS and YYNGEE. The CDR3 sequence: CASSSGGVTEAFF. In nucleotides, the CDR3 is TGTGCCAGCAGCTCAGGGGGAGTCACTGAAGCTTTCTTT.

V and J are TRBV4-2 and TRBJ2-1; the match to TRBD2 covers 9 bases. The CDR3 sequence is 16 residues long. From germline, CDR1 is LGHNA and CDR2 YNFKEQ. Trimming cost V 2 bases and J 5 bases; bases outside gene matches: 7. This CDR3 reads CASSQRTSGRNNEQFF. In nucleotides, the CDR3 is TGTGCCAGCAGCCAACGTACTAGCGGGCGCAACAATGAGCAGTTCTTC.

The V gene is TRBV19, the J gene TRBJ2-5, with D tentatively TRBD2 (5 bases). Germline-derived CDR1 and CDR2 are LNHDA and SQIVND (reference sequence). Between the trimmed V and J ends, which lost 4 bases and 5 bases, there was a span of 8 bases. CDR3 length: 12 residues. CDR3 bases: TGTGCCAGTAGTAGCCGAGGGGAGACCCAGTACTTC. Translating it yields CASSSRGETQYF.

V is TRBV19 and J is TRBJ1-6; D is perhaps TRBD1 (5 bases). Trimming shortened V by 2 bases and J by 10 bases, and 12 bases separated the two germline ends. Germline lookup yields CDR1 LNHDA and CDR2 SQIVND (reference sequence). CDR3 length: 14 residues. CDR3 nucleotide sequence: TGTGCCAGTAGTATACTCAGGGTACAGTCACCCCTCCACTTT. This translates into CASSILRVQSPLHF.

The chain employs TRBV7-6 and TRBJ2-3, with TRBD2 as a possible D gene (6 bases). This CDR3 spans 15 amino acids. Trimming removed 5 bases from V and 3 bases from J, with 15 bases in between. CDR1 SGHVS and CDR2 FNYEAQ come from the germline V gene. CDR3 protein: CASSRMGGPTDTQYF. For the CDR3, the DNA is TGTGCCAGCAGCCGTATGGGAGGTCCGACAGATACGCAGTATTTT.

The J gene is TRBJ1-4, the V gene TRBV5-1, with D tentatively TRBD1 (5 bases). V was trimmed by 0 bases and J by 10 bases, leaving 13 bases between them. CDR3 size: 14 residues. CDR1 and CDR2 from the germline V gene are SGHRS and YFSETQ. The CDR3, as DNA: TGCGCCAGCAGCTTGGGGCAGGGCACGGGAAAACTGTTTTTT. Translated, it gives CASSLGQGTGKLFF. The full variable domain, rest sourced from reference TRBV5-1 and TRBJ1-4, is KAGVTQTPRYLIKTRGQQVTLSCSPISGHRSVSWYQQTPGQGLQFLFEYFSETQRNKGNFPGRFSGRQFSNSRSEMNVSTLELGDSALYLCASSLGQGTGKLFFGSGTQLSVL.

V gene TRBV7-9 combines with J gene TRBJ2-7; 7 bases line up with TRBD2. With V trimmed by 4 bases and J by 3 bases, 6 bases remained unmatched. The CDR3 has 14 amino acids. Germline V lookup: CDR1 SEHNR, CDR2 FQNEAQ (reference sequence). This CDR3 is CASSSSSGHYEQYF. The CDR3 DNA reads TGTGCCAGCAGCTCATCTAGCGGCCACTACGAGCAGTACTTC.

The genes are TRBV18 and TRBJ1-1, with 7 bases identical to TRBD1. The germline V gene encodes CDR1 KGHSH and CDR2 LQKENI. The J segment lost 3 bases and the V segment lost 5 bases, leaving 3 bases of the junction unmatched. The CDR3 contains 13 residues. DNA for the CDR3: TGTGCCAGCTCAGCAGACAGGGACACTGAAGCTTTCTTT. Residues: CASSADRDTEAFF.

The chain links TRBV18 to TRBJ1-2; 7 positions agree with TRBD1. This CDR3 has 16 residues. V lost 8 bases and J lost 6; bases outside the gene matches: 18. The V gene's germline CDR1 is KGHSH and CDR2 LQKENI. CDR3 nucleotide sequence: TGTGCCAGCGCAATTGACAGGGCGATTCTCCGGGATGGCTACACCTTC. Amino acids: CASAIDRAILRDGYTF.

This clone occurred a few times. The chain uses TRBV4-1 and TRBJ2-7; D remains ambiguous. The V end was cut by 3 bases, the J end by 0 bases, with 9 bases between. From germline, CDR1 is MGHRA and CDR2 YSYEKL. CDR3 length equals 14 residues. CDR3 nucleotides: TGCGCCAGCAGCCAGCACTTGAGCTCCTACGAGCAGTACTTC. This encodes CASSQHLSSYEQYF.

The V and J genes are TRBV5-4 and TRBJ2-1; the match to TRBD2 covers 11 bases. V lost 4 bases to trimming and J lost 3 bases; unmatched junction nucleotides: 9. This CDR3 region has 17 residues. Per the germline V gene, CDR1 is SGHNT and CDR2 is YYREEE (reference sequence). The CDR3 sequence: CASSPSGGTSGYNEQFF. The CDR3 DNA reads as TGTGCCAGCAGCCCAAGCGGTGGGACTAGCGGCTACAATGAGCAGTTCTTC.

This clone appeared a few times. The chain recombines TRBV6-5 with TRBJ2-3; 7 bases agree with TRBD2. The CDR3 totals 14 residues. The V gene end was trimmed by 8 bases and the J gene end by 1 base; junction bases not matched to a gene: 6. Germline V gives CDR1 MNHEY, CDR2 SVGAGI. CDR3: CASGVRGGTDTQYF. DNA for the CDR3: TGTGCCAGCGGGGTTCGGGGGGGCACAGATACGCAGTATTTT.

This clone was seen more than once but under ten times. The chain recombines TRBV29-1 with TRBJ1-1; D remains unclear. Germline V gene sequence: CDR1 SQVTM, CDR2 ANQGSEA. Trimming left V 5 bases short and J 5 bases short, with 12 bases between. There are 12 residues in the CDR3. The chain's CDR3 is CSVSTGRTEAFF. The CDR3, as DNA: TGCAGCGTTTCGACGGGGAGAACTGAAGCTTTCTTT.

This clone has only a few counts. The rearrangement uses TRBV4-3 and TRBJ1-6; TRBD1 agrees at 8 bases. Germline trimming cut 3 bases from V and 0 bases from J; bases unmatched to any gene: 13. The germline V gene has CDR1 LGHNA and CDR2 YSLEER. The CDR3 runs 20 residues. CDR3 region: CASSQAYPGQASSYNSPLHF. CDR3 coding DNA: TGCGCCAGCAGCCAGGCCTATCCGGGACAGGCAAGCTCCTATAATTCACCCCTCCACTTT.

This clone showed up just a few times. This chain links TRBV19 with TRBJ2-3; 7 nucleotides line up with TRBD1. V gave up 3 bases and J gave up 0 bases; unmatched junction bases: 6. CDR1 is LNHDA, CDR2 SQIVND, per germline (reference sequence). CDR3 size: 16 residues. The CDR3 spells CASSIIGTASTDTQYF. For the CDR3, the DNA is TGTGCCAGTAGTATCATCGGGACAGCTAGCACAGATACGCAGTATTTT.

V and J are TRBV27 and TRBJ2-5; tentatively, D is TRBD1 (6 bases). The CDR3 totals 14 residues. V shed 2 bases and J shed 5 bases, with 12 bases lying between them. Germline V CDR1 and CDR2: MNHEY, SMNVEV (reference sequence). This chain's CDR3 is CASSLVGAKETQYF. The CDR3 nucleotides read TGTGCCAGCAGTTTAGTGGGGGCGAAGGAGACCCAGTACTTC.

The table lists this clone with a few counts. The chain couples TRBV18 to TRBJ1-1; a possible D gene is TRBD1 (6 bases). Germline V gene data show CDR1 as KGHSH and CDR2 as LQKENI. V lost 3 bases and J lost 4, with 15 bases in between. The CDR3 has 15 residues. CDR3 region: CASSPGGQGGTEAFF. CDR3 nucleotides: TGTGCCAGCTCACCCGGGGGGCAGGGTGGCACTGAAGCTTTCTTT. Full variable domain (outside the CDR3, taken from reference TRBV18 and TRBJ1-1): NAGVMQNPRHLVRRRGQEARLRCSPMKGHSHVYWYRQLPEEGLKFMVYLQKENIIDESGMPKERFSAEFPKEGPSILRIQQVVRGDSAAYFCASSPGGQGGTEAFFGQGTRLTVV.

This clone was detected only a few times. The gene calls are TRBV5-1 and TRBJ2-7, with TRBD1 as a possible D gene (5 bases). The CDR3 is 15 amino acids. V lost 1 base and J 5 bases, leaving 16 bases between the germline ends. Per germline, CDR1 SGHRS and CDR2 YFSETQ. The CDR3 loop is CASSLLGRDFNEQYF. The CDR3 nucleotides read TGCGCCAGCAGCTTGCTCGGCAGGGATTTCAACGAGCAGTACTTC.

The DNA for the CDR3 is TGTGCCAGCAGTGCAAGGGGGACAGGGTTTCTATACAATGAGCAGTTCTTC. Translation: CASSARGTGFLYNEQFF. V gene TRBV2 combines with J gene TRBJ2-1; 9 bases align to TRBD1. Per germline, CDR1 SNHLY and CDR2 FYNNEI. V lost 4 bases to trimming and J lost 4 bases; unmatched junction nucleotides: 11. This CDR3 region has 17 residues.

The chain has TRBV30 and TRBJ1-1; D call uncertain. V was clipped by 4 bases and J by 4 bases, with 7 bases between them. Germline assignment: CDR1 GTSNPN and CDR2 SVGIG (reference sequence). The CDR3 has 11 amino acids. CDR3 coding DNA: TGTGCCTGGACCTTACTCACTGAAGCTTTCTTT. Its translation: CAWTLLTEAFF.

The V gene is TRBV10-3, the J gene TRBJ2-1; D perhaps matches TRBD2 (6 bases). Trimming took 9 bases from V and 0 from J, leaving 15 bases between them. Looked up from germline, CDR1 is ENHRY and CDR2 is SYGVKD. CDR3 length equals 15 residues. The CDR3 DNA reads as TGTGCCATTTCGTCGGTAGCGGCCTCCTACAATGAGCAGTTCTTC. Translated, it gives CAISSVAASYNEQFF.

In its sample, this clone was seen a few times. The chain couples TRBV18 to TRBJ1-2, with 8 bases identical to TRBD1. Germline values: CDR1 KGHSH, CDR2 LQKENI. The CDR3 loop spans 16 amino acids. The V and J ends lost 3 bases and 12 bases, in that order; junction bases with no gene match: 18. CDR3 nucleotides: TGTGCCAGCTCACCTTCCCGGGACAGGCCTTCATTTGTAGACACCTTC. Translated, it gives CASSPSRDRPSFVDTF.

This clone was detected only a few times. The chain has TRBV5-8 and TRBJ2-3; the match to TRBD2 covers 13 bases. The germline V gene encodes CDR1 SGHTS and CDR2 YDEGEE. The CDR3 runs 17 residues. J lost 1 base, V lost 2 bases, and 4 bases had no gene match. The CDR3 DNA is TGTGCCAGCAGCTTTACGGGGACTAGCGGGGGCACAGATACGCAGTATTTT. Translated, it gives CASSFTGTSGGTDTQYF.

The J gene is TRBJ1-2, the V gene TRBV19; 11 bases agree with TRBD1. V lost 1 base, J lost 6 bases, and 13 bases stayed unmatched. This CDR3 is 18 amino acids long. Per the germline V gene, CDR1 is LNHDA and CDR2 is SQIVND (reference sequence). CDR3 residues: CASSIGNPGQGDRDGYTF. The CDR3 nucleotides read TGTGCCAGTAGTATAGGAAACCCGGGACAGGGGGATCGGGATGGCTACACCTTC.

The sample holds a few counts of this clone. This chain joins TRBV9 and TRBJ2-7; TRBD2 aligns across 8 bases. After removal of 3 bases from V and 8 bases from J, the junction contained 10 bases not matched to a gene. Looked up from germline, CDR1 is SGDLS and CDR2 is YYNGEE. CDR3 length equals 14 residues. CDR3 region: CASSALDSGGKQYF. The CDR3 DNA follows: TGTGCCAGCAGCGCATTGGACAGCGGGGGAAAGCAGTACTTC.